The 9 T cell receptor beta chains reported below all come from one sample, sequenced in a study of shared clonotypes between healthy human individuals. Measured with immunoSEQ multiplex PCR; TCRdb has only the in-frame clones, and not every one. Among about half a million clones listed, 60% to 80% were seen once. Material: PBMCs. The receptors come from a woman in her thirties or forties in good health. Some clones in this sample may be carry-over from other donors' samples.

This clone was recorded at least ten times. The V call is TRBV13, the J call TRBJ2-3; perhaps TRBD2 as D (5 bases). The germline V gene encodes CDR1 PRHDT and CDR2 FYEKMQ (reference sequence). CDR3 length: 15 residues. The V end lost 5 bases, the J end lost 2 bases, and 14 bases lay between the germline ends. The CDR3: CASSPSLGPTDTQYF. The CDR3 DNA reads as TGTGCCAGCAGCCCTTCACTAGGTCCCACAGATACGCAGTATTTT.

The chain couples TRBV9 to TRBJ1-1; TRBD1 matches 7 bases. This CDR3 spans 14 amino acids. J was trimmed by 6 bases and V by 4 bases; bases with no gene match: 9. Germline V lookup: CDR1 SGDLS, CDR2 YYNGEE. This chain's CDR3 is CASSFRGGNAEAFF. CDR3 nucleotides: TGTGCCAGCAGCTTCAGGGGGGGAAACGCTGAAGCTTTCTTT.

The chain uses TRBV7-2 and TRBJ1-2; 9 bases align to TRBD1. CDR3 size: 15 residues. The germline V gene encodes CDR1 SGHTA and CDR2 FQGNSA. Trimming took 3 bases from V and 4 from J; bases not matched to a gene: 6. The DNA of the CDR3 is TGTGCCAGCAGCTTGGACGGACAGGGGATCTATGGCTACACCTTC. Translated: CASSLDGQGIYGYTF.

The chain couples TRBV10-3 to TRBJ2-1; 13 nucleotides align to TRBD2. In germline, CDR1 is ENHRY, CDR2 SYGVKD. The V gene end was trimmed by 6 bases and the J gene end by 7 bases; junction bases not matched to a gene: 0. CDR3 length: 13 residues. CDR3 residues: CAIRLAGGNEQFF. CDR3 nucleotide sequence: TGTGCCATCAGACTAGCGGGAGGGAATGAGCAGTTCTTC.

The chain carries TRBV7-2 and TRBJ2-1; the match to TRBD2 covers 8 bases. The V gene end was trimmed by 4 bases and the J gene end by 3 bases; junction bases not matched to a gene: 5. The CDR3 loop spans 15 amino acids. The germline gives CDR1 SGHTA, CDR2 FQGNSA. The CDR3 loop is CASSSLSGSYNEQFF. The CDR3, as DNA: TGTGCCAGCAGCTCCCTCAGCGGGAGCTACAATGAGCAGTTCTTC.

The chain is built from TRBV7-2 and TRBJ2-1, with TRBD2 matching over 10 bases. The V gene's germline CDR1 is SGHTA and CDR2 FQGNSA. V lost 4 bases to trimming and J lost 3 bases; unmatched junction nucleotides: 3. The CDR3 totals 15 residues. The CDR3 DNA is TGTGCCAGCAGCTCACGGACTAGCGGCTACAATGAGCAGTTCTTC. As protein: CASSSRTSGYNEQFF.

The chain employs TRBV9 and TRBJ1-5; a weak D match, TRBD1 (5 bases). Trimming shortened V by 2 bases and J by 4 bases, and 10 bases separated the two germline ends. The CDR3 has 14 residues. Per germline, CDR1 SGDLS and CDR2 YYNGEE. This CDR3 reads CASSVYGGNQPQHF. CDR3 nucleotide sequence: TGTGCCAGCAGCGTTTATGGGGGGAATCAGCCCCAGCATTTT.

The chain couples TRBV7-3 to TRBJ1-4, with TRBD1 as a possible D gene (6 bases). Germline CDR1 and CDR2: SGHTA and FQGTGA. The CDR3 is 15 amino acids. V was clipped by 0 bases and J by 4 bases, with 9 bases between them. The CDR3 region is CASSLTGGNNEKLFF. The CDR3 DNA sequence: TGTGCCAGCAGCTTAACAGGGGGAAATAATGAAAAACTGTTTTTT.

The V gene is TRBV5-6, the J gene TRBJ2-7, with D tentatively TRBD1 (5 bases). The germline gives CDR1 SGHDT, CDR2 YYEEEE. Trimming stripped 0 bases from V and 0 bases from J, with 13 bases between. The CDR3 is 16 amino acids. CDR3 region: CASSLGGPVPSYEQYF. The CDR3 region has the DNA TGTGCCAGCAGCTTGGGGGGCCCGGTTCCCTCCTACGAGCAGTACTTC.